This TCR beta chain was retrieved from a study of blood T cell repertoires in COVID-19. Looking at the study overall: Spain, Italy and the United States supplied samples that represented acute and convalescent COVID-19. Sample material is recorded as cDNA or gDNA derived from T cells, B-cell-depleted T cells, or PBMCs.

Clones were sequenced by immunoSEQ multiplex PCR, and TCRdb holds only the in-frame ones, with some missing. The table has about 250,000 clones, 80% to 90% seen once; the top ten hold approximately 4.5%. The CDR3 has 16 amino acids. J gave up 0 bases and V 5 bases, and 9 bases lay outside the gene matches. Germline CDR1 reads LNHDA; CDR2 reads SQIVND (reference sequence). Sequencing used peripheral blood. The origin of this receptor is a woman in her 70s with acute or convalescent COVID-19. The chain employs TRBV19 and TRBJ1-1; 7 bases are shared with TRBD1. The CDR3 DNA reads TGTGCCAGTAGTGACAGGGTTGGGAGCCTGAACACTGAAGCTTTCTTT. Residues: CASSDRVGSLNTEAFF.